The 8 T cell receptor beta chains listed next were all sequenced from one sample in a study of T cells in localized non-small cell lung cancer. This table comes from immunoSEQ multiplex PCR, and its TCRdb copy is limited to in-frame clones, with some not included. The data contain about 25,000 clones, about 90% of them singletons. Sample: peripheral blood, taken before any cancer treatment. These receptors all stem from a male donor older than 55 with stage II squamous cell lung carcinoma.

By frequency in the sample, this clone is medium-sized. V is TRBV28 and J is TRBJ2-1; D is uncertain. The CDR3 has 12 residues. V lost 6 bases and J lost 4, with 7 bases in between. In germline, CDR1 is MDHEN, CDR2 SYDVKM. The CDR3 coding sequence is TGTGCCAGCAGGGGAACTTACAATGAGCAGTTCTTC. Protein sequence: CASRGTYNEQFF. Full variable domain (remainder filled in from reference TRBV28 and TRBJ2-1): DVKVTQSSRYLVKRTGEKVFLECVQDMDHENMFWYRQDPGLGLRLIYFSYDVKMKEKGDIPEGYSVSREKKERFSLILESASTNQTSMYLCASRGTYNEQFFGPGTRLTVL.

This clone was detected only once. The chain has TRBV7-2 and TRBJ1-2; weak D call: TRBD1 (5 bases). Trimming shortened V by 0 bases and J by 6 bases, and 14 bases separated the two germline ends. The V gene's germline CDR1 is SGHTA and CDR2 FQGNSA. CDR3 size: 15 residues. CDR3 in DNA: TGTGCCAGCAGCTTAGCGTCAGGGCCCAGGGATGGCTACACCTTC. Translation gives CASSLASGPRDGYTF.

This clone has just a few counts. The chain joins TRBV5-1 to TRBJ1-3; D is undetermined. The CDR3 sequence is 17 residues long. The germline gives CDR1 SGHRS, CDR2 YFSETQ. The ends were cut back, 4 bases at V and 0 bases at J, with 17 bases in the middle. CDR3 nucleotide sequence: TGCGCCAGCAGCCCTTCCGGGGTCCCTTTCTCTGGAAACACCATATATTTT. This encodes CASSPSGVPFSGNTIYF.

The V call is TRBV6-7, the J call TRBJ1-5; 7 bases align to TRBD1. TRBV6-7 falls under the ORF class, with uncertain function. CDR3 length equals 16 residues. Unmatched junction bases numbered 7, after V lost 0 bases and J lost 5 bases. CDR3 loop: CASSYSEGGCDQPQHF. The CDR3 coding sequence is TGTGCCAGCAGTTACTCAGAAGGGGGCTGTGATCAGCCCCAGCATTTT.

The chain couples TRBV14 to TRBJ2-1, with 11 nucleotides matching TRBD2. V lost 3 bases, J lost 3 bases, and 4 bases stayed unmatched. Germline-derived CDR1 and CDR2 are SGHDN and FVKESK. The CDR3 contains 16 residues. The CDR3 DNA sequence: TGTGCCAGCAGCCAGGTAGCGGGAGGGAGCTACAATGAGCAGTTCTTC. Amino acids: CASSQVAGGSYNEQFF.

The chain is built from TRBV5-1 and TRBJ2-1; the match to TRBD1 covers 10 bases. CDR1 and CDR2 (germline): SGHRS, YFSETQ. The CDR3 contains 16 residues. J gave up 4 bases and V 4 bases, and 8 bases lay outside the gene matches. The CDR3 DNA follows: TGCGCCAGCAGCGCCCGACAGGGGGCTTCTTACAATGAGCAGTTCTTC. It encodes CASSARQGASYNEQFF.

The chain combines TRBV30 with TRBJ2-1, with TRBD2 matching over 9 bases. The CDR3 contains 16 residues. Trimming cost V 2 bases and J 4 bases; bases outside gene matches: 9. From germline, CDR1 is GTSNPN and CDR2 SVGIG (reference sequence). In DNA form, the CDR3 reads TGTGCCTGGAGTCTTCGTGGTAGCGGGGGATACAATGAGCAGTTCTTC. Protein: CAWSLRGSGGYNEQFF.

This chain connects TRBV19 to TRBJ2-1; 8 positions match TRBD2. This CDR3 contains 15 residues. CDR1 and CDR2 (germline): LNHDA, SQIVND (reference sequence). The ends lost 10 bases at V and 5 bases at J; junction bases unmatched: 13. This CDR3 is CATLPAGGRHNEQFF. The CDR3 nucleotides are TGTGCCACCCTACCGGCGGGAGGACGGCACAATGAGCAGTTCTTC.